This T cell receptor beta chain appears in the sequencing data of a study of blood T cells in healthy people across ages. Notes on the study in general: CMV infection status of these donors was not known.

Of note for this clonotype: Its antigen remains unidentified.

A second PCR, run for roughly 7 to 12 cycles, used a sample-barcoded 5' primer plus a J-beta primer mix. Paired-end reads containing CDR3 totaled no fewer than 3 million for each sample. Using its own MiXCR run on the 5' RACE reads, TCRdb lists one record per CDR3 protein. The table shows 750,000 to 1,000,000 distinct CDR3 sequences, with just under 30% occurring only once. The V end was cut by 1 base, the J end by 5 bases, with 12 bases between. In germline, CDR1 is SGDLS, CDR2 YYNGEE. The CDR3 runs 14 residues. Separately, the same data were catalogued under a study of T cells of mothers and their children. Per that paper: A few healthy Caucasian mothers served as donors, and their six children did as well.

Sequencing was performed on blood. This clonotype was sampled from a woman between 35 and 50 years old in good health. The chain links TRBV9 to TRBJ2-5; D possibly matches TRBD1 or TRBD2 (5 bases each). CDR3 sequence reads: CASSVSGQRETQYF. The CDR3, as DNA: TGTGCCAGCAGCGTATCGGGGCAGAGGGAGACCCAGTACTTC. Combining the CDR3 with reference TRBV9 and TRBJ2-5 gives the whole variable domain DSGVTQTPKHLITATGQRVTLRCSPRSGDLSVYWYQQSLDQGLQFLIQYYNGEERAKGNILERFSAQQFPDLHSELNLSSLELGDSALYFCASSVSGQRETQYFGPGTRLLVL.